A selection of T cell receptor beta chains follows, all from one sample in a study of blood T cell repertoires in COVID-19. This table comes from immunoSEQ multiplex PCR, and its TCRdb copy is limited to in-frame clones, with some not included. The sample has about 50,000 clones, around 83% seen once; the top ten hold 5.5% to 6.5%. Specimen: peripheral blood. These receptor sequences come from a woman of 80 years or more with acute or convalescent COVID-19. Both conserved end residues are trimmed from each CDR3. The D gene is left open where the match is weak. Only some rows state a clone size, as once, few, many or a class for expanded clones.

TRBV29-1	-	-	SAAQGQGHGYT
TRBV14	-	few	ASSQNRNSPLH
TRBV4-1	TRBD1	-	ASSPGGTSYGYT
TRBV27	TRBD2	-	ASRDLAGGYNEQF
TRBV30	-	-	AWSDPSRNSPLH
TRBV5-6	TRBD1	-	ASSLVDRVENSPLH
TRBV3-1/TRBV3-2	TRBD1	once	ASSRSRTGGTEAF
TRBV19	-	-	ASSIARMIDSYNEQF
TRBV5-4	-	-	ASSLFGSGETQY
TRBV19	-	-	ASSIARNSPGELF
TRBV3-1/TRBV3-2	TRBD2	-	ASSQASGAATDTQY
TRBV5-4	-	-	ASSGGGTSTDTQY
TRBV5-1	TRBD2	-	ASRTSGGRTDTQY
TRBV5-1	TRBD1	-	ASSGTALNTDTQY
TRBV3-1/TRBV3-2	-	-	ASSHKLRSVFPNYGYT
TRBV20-1	-	-	SASVRVGGNQPQH
TRBV7-2	-	-	ASSFDRSTDTQY
TRBV7-3	TRBD1	-	ASGRDRHSGANVLT
TRBV19	TRBD1	-	ASSIQGDPSYEQY
TRBV28	TRBD1	-	ASSITGGADEKLF
TRBV29-1	-	-	SVSVVGEAF
TRBV6-5	-	once	ASSYTDRFTEAF
TRBV30	-	-	AWSQTGTPSTNYGYT
TRBV29-1	-	-	SVVWGVGGYT
TRBV7-9	TRBD1	few	ASSREGQVNEKLF
TRBV6-4	TRBD2	once	ASSEGLAGTYEQY
TRBV19	-	-	ASRLKQTYQPQH
TRBV5-4	TRBD1	-	ASSPTTGAIYGYT
TRBV5-1	TRBD2	-	ASSPTAFERGYTDTQY
TRBV12-5	-	-	ASGTGQYEETQY
TRBV5-1	-	-	ASSSGLISYNEQF
TRBV29-1	TRBD1	-	SVSGGDRAKAGELF
TRBV6-5	TRBD1	-	ASSYTGGYNEQF
TRBV3-1/TRBV3-2	-	-	ASSQALGAGGYT
TRBV19	-	-	ASSPGVSGANVLT
TRBV5-1	-	-	ASSPQTTIQETQY
TRBV7-7	TRBD2	-	ASSPRSGGVNTGELF
TRBV4-1	-	-	ASSQDRLRGGEQF
TRBV6-5	TRBD1	-	ASSRDRGQSTEAF
TRBV29-1	TRBD2	-	SVDRTSGGPIGYNEQF
TRBV12-5	-	-	ASGLSARQEKLF
TRBV6-5	-	-	ASTEGGLPQETQY
TRBV5-1	-	-	ASSLVPDTGELF
TRBV3-1/TRBV3-2	TRBD2	-	ASSLAGGPGETQY
TRBV2	TRBD1	-	AIGTGVTGELF
TRBV6-4	TRBD2	-	ASSVLAGGPRDTQY
TRBV5-4	TRBD1	once	ASSFRQGGYEQY
TRBV6-2/TRBV6-3	-	-	ASSYGRDTGELF
TRBV11-2	-	-	ASSSYGWSPLH
TRBV5-5	TRBD1	-	ASSFQGAYEQY
TRBV6-5	TRBD1	-	ASSALQGGVTEAF
TRBV9	-	-	ASCRGSQPQH
TRBV6-5	TRBD1	-	ASIPDRAYQPQH
TRBV29-1	TRBD1	-	SVEARTGRDGYT
TRBV5-6	TRBD1	-	ASSSEGRGRTGDTEAF
TRBV2	TRBD1	-	ASGGDRGNTEAF
TRBV5-1	TRBD2	once	ASSATSGGKETQY